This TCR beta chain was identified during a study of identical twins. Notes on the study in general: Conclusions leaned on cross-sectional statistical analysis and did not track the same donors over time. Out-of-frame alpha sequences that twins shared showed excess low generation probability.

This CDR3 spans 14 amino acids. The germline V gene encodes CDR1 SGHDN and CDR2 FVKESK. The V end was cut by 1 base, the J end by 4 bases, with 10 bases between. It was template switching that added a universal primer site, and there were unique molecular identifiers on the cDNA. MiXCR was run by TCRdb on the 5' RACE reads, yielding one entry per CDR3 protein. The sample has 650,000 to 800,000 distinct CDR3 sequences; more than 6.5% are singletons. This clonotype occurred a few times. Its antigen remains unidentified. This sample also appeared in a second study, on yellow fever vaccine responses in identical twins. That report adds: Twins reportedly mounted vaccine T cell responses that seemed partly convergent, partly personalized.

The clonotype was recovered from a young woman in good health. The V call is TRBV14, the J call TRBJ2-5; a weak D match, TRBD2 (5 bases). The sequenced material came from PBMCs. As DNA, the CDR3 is TGTGCCAGCAGCCAAGCGGGAACCCCAGAGACCCAGTACTTC. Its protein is CASSQAGTPETQYF. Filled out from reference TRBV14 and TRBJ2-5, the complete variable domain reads EAGVTQFPSHSVIEKGQTVTLRCDPISGHDNLYWYRRVMGKEIKFLLHFVKESKQDESGMPNNRFLAERTGGTYSTLKVQPAELEDSGVYFCASSQAGTPETQYFGPGTRLLVL.